This T cell receptor beta chain comes out of a study of blood T cell repertoires in COVID-19. Study-wide background: Both acute and convalescent COVID-19 samples were obtained from the United States, Italy and Spain.

This clone was recorded once. Profiling relied on immunoSEQ multiplex PCR, and the TCRdb table lists in-frame clones only, not all of them. The repertoire holds roughly 43,000 clones, with 87% as singletons. Germline CDR1 is SGHRS and CDR2 is YFSETQ. The CDR3 runs to 17 residues. V was clipped by 1 base and J by 2 bases, with 17 bases between them. Sequenced: peripheral blood. V is TRBV5-1 and J is TRBJ2-3; D remains unclear. The origin of this receptor is a human donor in a cohort sampled during active COVID-19. The DNA for the CDR3 is TGCGCCAGCAGCTTGAAGCCTAGTTATGTGGACACAGATACGCAGTATTTT. Its protein product is CASSLKPSYVDTDTQYF.